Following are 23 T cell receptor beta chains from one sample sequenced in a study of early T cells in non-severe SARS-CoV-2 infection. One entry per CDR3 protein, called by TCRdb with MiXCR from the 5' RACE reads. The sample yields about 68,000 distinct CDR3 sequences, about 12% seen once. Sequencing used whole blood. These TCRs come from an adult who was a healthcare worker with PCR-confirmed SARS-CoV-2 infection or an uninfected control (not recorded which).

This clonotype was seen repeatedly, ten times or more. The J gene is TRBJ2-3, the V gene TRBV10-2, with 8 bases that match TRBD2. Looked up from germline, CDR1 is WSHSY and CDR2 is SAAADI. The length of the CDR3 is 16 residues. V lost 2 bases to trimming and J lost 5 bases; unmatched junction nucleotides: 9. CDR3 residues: CASSEAGGEGGDTQYF. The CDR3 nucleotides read TGCGCCAGCAGTGAGGCGGGGGGAGAGGGAGGAGATACGCAGTATTTT.

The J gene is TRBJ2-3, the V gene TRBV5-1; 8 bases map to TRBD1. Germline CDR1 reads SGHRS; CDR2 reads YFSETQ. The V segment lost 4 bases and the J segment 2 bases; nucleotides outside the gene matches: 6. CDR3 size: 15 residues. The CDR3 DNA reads TGCGCCAGCAGCACGCGGACAGGGACCACAGATACGCAGTATTTT. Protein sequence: CASSTRTGTTDTQYF.

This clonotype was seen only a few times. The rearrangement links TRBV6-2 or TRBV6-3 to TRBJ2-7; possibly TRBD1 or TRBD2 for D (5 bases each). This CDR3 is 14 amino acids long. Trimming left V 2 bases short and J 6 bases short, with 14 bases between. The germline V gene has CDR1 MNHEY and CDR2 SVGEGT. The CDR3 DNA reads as TGTGCCAGCAGTTACGTGGCCCTTGGGGGCGAGCAGTACTTC. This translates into CASSYVALGGEQYF.

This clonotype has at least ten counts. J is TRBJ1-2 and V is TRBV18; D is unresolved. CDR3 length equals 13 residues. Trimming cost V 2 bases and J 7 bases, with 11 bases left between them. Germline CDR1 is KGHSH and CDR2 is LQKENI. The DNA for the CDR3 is TGTGCCAGCTCACCAGGGCGCCAGATTGGCTACACCTTC. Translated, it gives CASSPGRQIGYTF.

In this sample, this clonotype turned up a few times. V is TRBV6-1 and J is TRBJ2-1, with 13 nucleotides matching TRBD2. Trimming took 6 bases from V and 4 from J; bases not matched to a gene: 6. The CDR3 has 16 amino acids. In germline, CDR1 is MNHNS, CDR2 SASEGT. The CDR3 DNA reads TGTGCCAGCAGCGCTACTAGCGGGGGGGTTTACAATGAGCAGTTCTTC. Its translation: CASSATSGGVYNEQFF.

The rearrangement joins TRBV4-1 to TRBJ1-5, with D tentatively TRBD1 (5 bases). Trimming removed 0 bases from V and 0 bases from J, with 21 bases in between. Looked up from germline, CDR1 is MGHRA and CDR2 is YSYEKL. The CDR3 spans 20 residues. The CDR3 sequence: CASSQEVVQGGRVSNQPQHF. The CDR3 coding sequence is TGCGCCAGCAGCCAAGAAGTAGTTCAGGGTGGAAGGGTTAGCAATCAGCCCCAGCATTTT.

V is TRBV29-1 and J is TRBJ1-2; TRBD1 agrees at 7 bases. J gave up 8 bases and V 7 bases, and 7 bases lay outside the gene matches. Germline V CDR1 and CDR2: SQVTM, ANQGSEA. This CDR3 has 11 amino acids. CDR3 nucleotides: TGCAGCGGGCGCGACAGGGAAGGCTACACCTTC. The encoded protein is CSGRDREGYTF.

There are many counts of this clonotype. For the CDR3, the DNA is TGTGCCAGCTCACCGCGGGACAGGGGGCTGCTTGAAGCTTTCTTT. The encoded protein is CASSPRDRGLLEAFF. This chain uses TRBV18 with TRBJ1-1, with 12 positions matching TRBD1. V shed 3 bases and J 7 bases; nucleotides not matched to a gene: 6. This CDR3 has 15 amino acids. In germline, CDR1 is KGHSH, CDR2 LQKENI.

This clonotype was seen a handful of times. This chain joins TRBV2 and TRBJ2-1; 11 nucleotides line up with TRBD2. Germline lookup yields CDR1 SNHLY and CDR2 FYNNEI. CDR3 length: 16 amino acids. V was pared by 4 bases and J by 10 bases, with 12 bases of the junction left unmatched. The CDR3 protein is CASSGLLAGARLEQFF. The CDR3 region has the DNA TGTGCCAGCAGTGGCCTACTAGCGGGGGCTCGCTTGGAGCAGTTCTTC.

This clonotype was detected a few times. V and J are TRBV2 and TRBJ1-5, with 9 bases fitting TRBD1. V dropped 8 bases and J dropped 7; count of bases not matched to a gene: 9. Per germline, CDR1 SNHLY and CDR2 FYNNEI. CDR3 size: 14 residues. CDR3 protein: CASSLGQGGQPQHF. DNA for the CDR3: TGTGCCAGCTCTCTGGGACAGGGAGGACAGCCCCAGCATTTT.

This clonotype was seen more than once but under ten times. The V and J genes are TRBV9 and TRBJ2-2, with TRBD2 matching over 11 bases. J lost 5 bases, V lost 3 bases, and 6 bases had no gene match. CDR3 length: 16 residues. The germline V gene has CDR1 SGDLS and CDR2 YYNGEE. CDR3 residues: CASSARGTSGTGELFF. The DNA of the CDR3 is TGTGCCAGCAGCGCGCGGGGGACTAGCGGTACCGGGGAGCTGTTTTTT.

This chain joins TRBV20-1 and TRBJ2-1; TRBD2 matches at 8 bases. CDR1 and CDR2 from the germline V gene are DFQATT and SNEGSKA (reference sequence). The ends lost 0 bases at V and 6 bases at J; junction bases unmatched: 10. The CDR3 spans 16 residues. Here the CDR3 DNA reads TGCAGTGCTAGAGATCGTGGGACTAGTCCTGGCAATGAGCAGTTCTTC. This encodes CSARDRGTSPGNEQFF.

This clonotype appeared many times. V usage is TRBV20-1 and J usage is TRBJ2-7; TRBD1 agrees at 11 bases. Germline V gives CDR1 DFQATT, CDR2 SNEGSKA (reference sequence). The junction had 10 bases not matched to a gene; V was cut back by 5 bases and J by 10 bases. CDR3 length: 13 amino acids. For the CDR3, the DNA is TGCAGTGCTGACCGGGACAGGGGGATGAGACAGTACTTC. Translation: CSADRDRGMRQYF.

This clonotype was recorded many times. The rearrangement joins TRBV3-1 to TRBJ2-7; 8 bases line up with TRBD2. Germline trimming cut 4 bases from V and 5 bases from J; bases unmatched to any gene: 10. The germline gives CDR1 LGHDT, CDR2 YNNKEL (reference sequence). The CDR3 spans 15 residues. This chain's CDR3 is CASSRAGGSFHEQYF. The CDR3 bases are TGTGCCAGCAGCCGGGCGGGGGGCAGTTTCCACGAGCAGTACTTC.

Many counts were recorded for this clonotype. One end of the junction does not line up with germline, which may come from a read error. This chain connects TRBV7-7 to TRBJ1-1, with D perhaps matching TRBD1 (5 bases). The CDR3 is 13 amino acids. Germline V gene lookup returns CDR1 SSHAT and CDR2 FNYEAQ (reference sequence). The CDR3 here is CASSEGKGTEAFF. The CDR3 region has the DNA TGTGCTAGCAGCGAGGGGAAGGGCACTGAAGCTTTCTTT. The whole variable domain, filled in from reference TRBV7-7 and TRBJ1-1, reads GAGVSQSPRYKVTKRGQDVTLRCDPISSHATLYWYQQALGQGPEFLTYFNYEAQPDKSGLPSDRFSAERPEGSISTLTIQRTEQRDSAMYRCASSEGKGTEAFFGQGTRLTVV.

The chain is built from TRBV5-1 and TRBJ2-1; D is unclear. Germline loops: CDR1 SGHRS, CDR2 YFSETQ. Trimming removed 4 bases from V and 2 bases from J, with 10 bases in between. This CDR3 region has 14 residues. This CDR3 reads CASSTSDTYNEQFF. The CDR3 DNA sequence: TGCGCCAGCAGCACCTCAGACACCTACAATGAGCAGTTCTTC.

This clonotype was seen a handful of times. DNA for the CDR3: TGTGCCTGGAGAGATGAAGGGAAGGAAGGAGAAAAACTGTTTTTT. Translation gives CAWRDEGKEGEKLFF. This chain uses TRBV30 with TRBJ1-4, with D hard to call. Trimming took off 3 bases at V and 8 bases at J, with 19 bases between the two ends. Per the germline V gene, CDR1 is GTSNPN and CDR2 is SVGIG (reference sequence). CDR3 size: 15 residues.

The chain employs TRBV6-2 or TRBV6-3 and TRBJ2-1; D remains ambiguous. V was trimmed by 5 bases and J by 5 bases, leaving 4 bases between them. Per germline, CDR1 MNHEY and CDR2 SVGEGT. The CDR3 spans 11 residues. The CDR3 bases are TGTGCCAGCAGTCACCACAATGAGCAGTTCTTC. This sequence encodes CASSHHNEQFF.

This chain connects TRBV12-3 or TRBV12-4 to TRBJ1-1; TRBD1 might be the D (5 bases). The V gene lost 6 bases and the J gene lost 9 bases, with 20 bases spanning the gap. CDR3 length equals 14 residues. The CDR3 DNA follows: TGTGCCAGCAGACCCCAAAGGGGCGTTGGAAAAGCTTTCTTT. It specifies CASRPQRGVGKAFF.

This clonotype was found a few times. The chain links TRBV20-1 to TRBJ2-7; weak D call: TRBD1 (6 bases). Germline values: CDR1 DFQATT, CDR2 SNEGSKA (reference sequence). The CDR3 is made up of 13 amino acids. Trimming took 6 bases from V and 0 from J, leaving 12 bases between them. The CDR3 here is CSASDRSSYEQYF. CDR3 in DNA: TGCAGTGCATCAGACAGGTCCTCCTACGAGCAGTACTTC.

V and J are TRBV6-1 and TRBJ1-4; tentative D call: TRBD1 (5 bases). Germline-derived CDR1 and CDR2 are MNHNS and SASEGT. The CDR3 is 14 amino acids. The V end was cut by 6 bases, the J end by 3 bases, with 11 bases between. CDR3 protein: CASRGTLANEKLFF. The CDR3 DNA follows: TGTGCCAGCAGGGGGACCTTGGCTAATGAAAAACTGTTTTTT.

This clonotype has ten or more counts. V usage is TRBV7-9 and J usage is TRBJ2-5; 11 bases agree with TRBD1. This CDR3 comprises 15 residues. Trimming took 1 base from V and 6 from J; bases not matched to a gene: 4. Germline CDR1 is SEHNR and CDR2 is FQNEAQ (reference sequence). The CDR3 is CASSLGDRGEKTQYF. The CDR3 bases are TGTGCCAGCAGCTTAGGGGACAGGGGGGAGAAGACCCAGTACTTC. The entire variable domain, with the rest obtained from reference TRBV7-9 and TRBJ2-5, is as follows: DTGVSQNPRHKITKRGQNVTFRCDPISEHNRLYWYRQTLGQGPEFLTYFQNEAQLEKSRLLSDRFSAERPKGSFSTLEIQRTEQGDSAMYLCASSLGDRGEKTQYFGPGTRLLVL.

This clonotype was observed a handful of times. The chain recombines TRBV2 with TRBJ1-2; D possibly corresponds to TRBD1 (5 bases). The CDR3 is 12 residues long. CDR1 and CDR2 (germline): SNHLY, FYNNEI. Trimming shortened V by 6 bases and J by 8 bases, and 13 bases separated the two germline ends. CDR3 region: CASRLGRSGYTF. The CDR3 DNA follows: TGTGCCAGCAGGCTGGGGCGCTCGGGCTACACCTTC.